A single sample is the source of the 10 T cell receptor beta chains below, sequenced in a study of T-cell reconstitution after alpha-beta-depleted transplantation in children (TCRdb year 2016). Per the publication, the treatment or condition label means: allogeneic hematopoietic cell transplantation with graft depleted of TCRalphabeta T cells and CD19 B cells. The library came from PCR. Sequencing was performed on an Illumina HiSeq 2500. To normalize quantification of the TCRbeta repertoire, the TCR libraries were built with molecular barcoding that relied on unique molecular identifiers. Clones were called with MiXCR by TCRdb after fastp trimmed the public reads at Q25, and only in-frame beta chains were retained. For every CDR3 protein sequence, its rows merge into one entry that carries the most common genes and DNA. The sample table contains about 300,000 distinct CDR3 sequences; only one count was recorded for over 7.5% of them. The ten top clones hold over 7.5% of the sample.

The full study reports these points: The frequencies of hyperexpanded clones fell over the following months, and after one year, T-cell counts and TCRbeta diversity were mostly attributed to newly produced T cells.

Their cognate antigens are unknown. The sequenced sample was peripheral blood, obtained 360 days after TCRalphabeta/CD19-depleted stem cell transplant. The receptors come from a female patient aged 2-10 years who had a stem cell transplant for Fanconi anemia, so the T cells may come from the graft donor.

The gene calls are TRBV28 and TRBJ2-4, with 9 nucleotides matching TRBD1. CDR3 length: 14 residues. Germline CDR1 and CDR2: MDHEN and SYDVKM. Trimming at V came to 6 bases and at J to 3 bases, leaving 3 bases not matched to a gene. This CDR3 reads CASRRQGGKNIQYF. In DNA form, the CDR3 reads TGTGCCAGCAGACGACAGGGGGGCAAAAACATTCAGTACTTC.

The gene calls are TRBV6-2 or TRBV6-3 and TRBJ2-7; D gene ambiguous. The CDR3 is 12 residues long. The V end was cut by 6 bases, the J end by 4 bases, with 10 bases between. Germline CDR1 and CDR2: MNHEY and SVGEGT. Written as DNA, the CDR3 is TGTGCCAGCAGCCTGGGGTTTTACGAGCAGTACTTC. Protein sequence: CASSLGFYEQYF.

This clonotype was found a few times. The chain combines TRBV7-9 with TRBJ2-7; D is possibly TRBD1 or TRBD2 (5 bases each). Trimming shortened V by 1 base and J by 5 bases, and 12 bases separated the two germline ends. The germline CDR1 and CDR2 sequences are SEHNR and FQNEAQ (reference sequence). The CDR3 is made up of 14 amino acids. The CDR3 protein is CASSLGGSLDEQYV. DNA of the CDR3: TGTGCCAGCAGCTTAGGGGGGAGCCTGGACGAGCAGTACGTC.

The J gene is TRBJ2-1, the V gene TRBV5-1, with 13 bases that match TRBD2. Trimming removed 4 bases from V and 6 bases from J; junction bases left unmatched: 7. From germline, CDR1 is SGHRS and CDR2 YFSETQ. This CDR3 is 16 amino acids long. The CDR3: CASSVGTSGVFNEQFF. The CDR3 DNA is TGCGCCAGCAGCGTGGGGACTAGCGGGGTCTTCAATGAGCAGTTCTTC.

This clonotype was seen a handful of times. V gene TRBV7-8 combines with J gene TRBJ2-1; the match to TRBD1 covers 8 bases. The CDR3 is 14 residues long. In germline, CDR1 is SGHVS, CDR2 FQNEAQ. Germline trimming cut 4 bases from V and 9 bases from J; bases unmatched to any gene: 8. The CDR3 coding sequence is TGTGCCAGCAGCTCGGACAGGGTAAGGGGTGAGCAGTTCTTC. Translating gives CASSSDRVRGEQFF.

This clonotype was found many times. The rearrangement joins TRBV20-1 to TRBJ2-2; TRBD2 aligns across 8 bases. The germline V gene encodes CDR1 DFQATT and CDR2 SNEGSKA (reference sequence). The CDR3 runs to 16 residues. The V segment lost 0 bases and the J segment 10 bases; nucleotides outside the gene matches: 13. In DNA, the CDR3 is TGCAGTGCTAGAGATTTACCGGGACTAGGGCGTGAGGAGCTGTTTTTT. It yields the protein CSARDLPGLGREELFF.

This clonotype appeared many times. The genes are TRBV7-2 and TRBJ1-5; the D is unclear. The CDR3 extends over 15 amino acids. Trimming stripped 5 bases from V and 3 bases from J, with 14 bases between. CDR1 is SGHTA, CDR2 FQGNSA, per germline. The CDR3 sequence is CASSPGDTVNQPQHF. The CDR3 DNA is TGTGCCAGCAGCCCAGGTGATACCGTCAATCAGCCCCAGCATTTT.

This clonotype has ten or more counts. The CDR3 reads CSVGQGDEQFF. CDR3 DNA: TGCAGCGTTGGTCAGGGAGATGAGCAGTTCTTC. The V and J genes are TRBV29-1 and TRBJ2-1; D assignment may be TRBD1 or TRBD2 (5 bases each). In germline, CDR1 is SQVTM, CDR2 ANQGSEA. This CDR3 is built from 11 residues. Trimming pared 4 bases from V and 8 bases from J, leaving 9 bases between.

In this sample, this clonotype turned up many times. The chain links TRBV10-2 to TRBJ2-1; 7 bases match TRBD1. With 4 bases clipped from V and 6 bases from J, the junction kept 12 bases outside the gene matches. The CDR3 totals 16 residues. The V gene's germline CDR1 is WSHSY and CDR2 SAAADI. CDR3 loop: CASSVSRGQLLNEQFF. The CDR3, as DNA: TGCGCCAGCAGTGTTTCCCGGGGACAGCTTCTCAATGAGCAGTTCTTC.

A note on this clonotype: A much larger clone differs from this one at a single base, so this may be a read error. The CDR3 DNA is TGTGCCAGCAGCGTAGTCGGGGACAGGGGGTATGAGGGTCAGCCCCAGCATTTT. Its protein product is CASSVVGDRGYEGQPQHF. The chain joins TRBV9 to TRBJ1-5, with 11 positions matching TRBD1. V lost 0 bases, J lost 6 bases, and 11 bases stayed unmatched. In germline, CDR1 is SGDLS, CDR2 YYNGEE. This CDR3 region has 18 residues.